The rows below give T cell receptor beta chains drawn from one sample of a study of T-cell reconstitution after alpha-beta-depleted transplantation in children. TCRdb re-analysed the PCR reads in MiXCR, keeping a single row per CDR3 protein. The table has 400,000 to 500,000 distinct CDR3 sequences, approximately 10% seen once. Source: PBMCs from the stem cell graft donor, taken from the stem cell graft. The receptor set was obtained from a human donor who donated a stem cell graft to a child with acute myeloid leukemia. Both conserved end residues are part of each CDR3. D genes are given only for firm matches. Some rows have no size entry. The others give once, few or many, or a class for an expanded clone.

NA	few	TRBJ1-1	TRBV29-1	TGCAGCGCTCCGGTGGCCGGAAGGAACACTGAAGCTTTCTTT	CSAPVAGRNTEAFF
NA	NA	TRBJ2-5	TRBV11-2	TGTGCCACCAGCTTAGTGTCCGGGGTGGAGACCCAGTACTTC	CATSLVSGVETQYF
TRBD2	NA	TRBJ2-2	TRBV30	TGTGCCTGGAGTGGGACTAGCCACGGGGAGCTGTTTTTT	CAWSGTSHGELFF
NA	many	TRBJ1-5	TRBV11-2	TGTGCCAGCAGCTTAGGGACTAATCAGCCCCAGCATTTT	CASSLGTNQPQHF
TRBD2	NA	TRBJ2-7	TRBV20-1	TGCAGTGTCCCGGGACTAGCGGGAGACGAGCAGTACTTC	CSVPGLAGDEQYF
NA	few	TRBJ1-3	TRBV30	TGTGCCTCGAACCCCCGGGGGGGAAACACCATATATTTT	CASNPRGGNTIYF
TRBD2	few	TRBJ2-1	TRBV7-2	TGTGCCAGCAGCTTTAGGACTAGCGGTGGGCATGAGCAGTTCTTC	CASSFRTSGGHEQFF
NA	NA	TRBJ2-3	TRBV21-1	TGTGCCAGCAGCAAAGGACTAGCGGGAGATACGCAGTATTTT	CASSKGLAGDTQYF
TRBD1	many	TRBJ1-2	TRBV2	TGTGCCAGCAGTGAATCCCGGGACAGGGAGAACTATGGCTACACCTTC	CASSESRDRENYGYTF
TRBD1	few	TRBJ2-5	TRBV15	TGTGCCACTTCACTGAATGACAGGGGTCCGGAGACCCAGTACTTC	CATSLNDRGPETQYF
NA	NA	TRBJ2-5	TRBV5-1	TGCGCCAGCAGCCCGGGACCAAGCGAGACCCAGTACTTC	CASSPGPSETQYF
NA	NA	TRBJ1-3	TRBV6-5	TGTGCCAGCAGTTACGCAAGCTCTGGAAACACCATATATTTT	CASSYASSGNTIYF
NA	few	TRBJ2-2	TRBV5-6	TGTGCCAGCAGCTTGGGACTTTCAACCGGGGAGCTGTTTTTT	CASSLGLSTGELFF
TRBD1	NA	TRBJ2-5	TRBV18	TGTGCCAGCTCACCATACTCTGGACAGGGTAGGGAGACCCAGTACTTC	CASSPYSGQGRETQYF
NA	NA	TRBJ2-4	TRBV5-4	TGTGCCAGCAGCGCGGACAAGGTTGACATTCAGTACTTC	CASSADKVDIQYF
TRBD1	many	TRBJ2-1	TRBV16	TGTGCCAGCAGCCAATTTATAGGACAGGGCAATGAGCAGTTCTTC	CASSQFIGQGNEQFF
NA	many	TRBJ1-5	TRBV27	TGTGCCAGCAGCACGGGACCAGGGAATCAGCCCCAGCATTTT	CASSTGPGNQPQHF
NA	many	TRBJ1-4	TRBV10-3	TGTGCCATCAGTGAGTGGAGAGGGCTAGGTGAAAAACTGTTTTTT	CAISEWRGLGEKLFF
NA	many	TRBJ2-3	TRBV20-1	TGCAGTGCTAGAGATGTAGATACGCAGTATTTT	CSARDVDTQYF
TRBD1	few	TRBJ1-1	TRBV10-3	TGTGCCATCAGTGATACAGGGGATACTGAAGCTTTCTTT	CAISDTGDTEAFF
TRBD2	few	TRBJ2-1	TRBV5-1	TGCGCCAGCAGCTCGCCCGGGGGGGGTACTGGGCTGCGAGGCTCCTACAATGAGCAGTTCTTC	CASSSPGGGTGLRGSYNEQFF
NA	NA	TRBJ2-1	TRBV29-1	TGCAGCGTTGAAGTTTCTGAAGAGCGGAAGCAGTTCTTC	CSVEVSEERKQFF
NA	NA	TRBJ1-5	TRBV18	TGTGCCAGCTCCGAAGGGGGACAGCCCCAGCATTTT	CASSEGGQPQHF
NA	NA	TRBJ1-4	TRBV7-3	TGTGCCAGCAGCTTAACAGGAGTGGCTAATGAAAAACTGTTTTTT	CASSLTGVANEKLFF
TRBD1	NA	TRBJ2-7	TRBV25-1	TGTGCCATCAGTGAAGGCACAGGGGGGCGGCACTCCTACGAGCAGTACTTC	CAISEGTGGRHSYEQYF
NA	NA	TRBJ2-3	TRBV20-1	TGCAGTGCTAGATATGGGGGGGCTCTAGATACGCAGTATTTT	CSARYGGALDTQYF
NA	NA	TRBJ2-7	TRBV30	TGTGCCTGGAGTGTATTCGTCCGGGGCGAACGGTACTTC	CAWSVFVRGERYF
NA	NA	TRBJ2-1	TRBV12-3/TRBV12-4	TGTGCCAGCAGTTTTGGAGTAGCGGCCTACAATGAGCAGTTCTTC	CASSFGVAAYNEQFF
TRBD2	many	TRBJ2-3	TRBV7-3	TGTGCCAGCAGCTTACGTGGGACTAGCGGGGGGAGCCTGACGGGCACAGATACGCAGTATTTT	CASSLRGTSGGSLTGTDTQYF
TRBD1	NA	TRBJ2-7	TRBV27	TGTGCCAGCAGTGGGACAGGCAATCCCTACGAGCAGTACTTC	CASSGTGNPYEQYF
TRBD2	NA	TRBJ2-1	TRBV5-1	TGCGCCAGCAGCTTGGAGGCGGGAGCTCTCTATGAGCAGTTCTTC	CASSLEAGALYEQFF
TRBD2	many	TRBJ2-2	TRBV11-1	TGTGCCAGCAGCCCGCCGGGACTAGCGGGATTCGGGGAGCTGTTTTTT	CASSPPGLAGFGELFF
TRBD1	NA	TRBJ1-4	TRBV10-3	TGTGCCATCAGCTCGGACAGGGGGCGAGAGGAAAAACTGTTTTTT	CAISSDRGREEKLFF
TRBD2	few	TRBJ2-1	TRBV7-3	TGTGCCAGCAGCTTTATAGCGGGAGGGCCCGATGAGCAGTTCTTC	CASSFIAGGPDEQFF
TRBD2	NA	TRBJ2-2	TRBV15	TGTGCCACCCGCGGACTAGCGCCTACCGGGGAGCTGTTTTTT	CATRGLAPTGELFF
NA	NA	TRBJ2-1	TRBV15	TGTGCCACCAGCAGAGCAGATCCGGGGGTCGCCTACAATGAGCAGTTCTTC	CATSRADPGVAYNEQFF
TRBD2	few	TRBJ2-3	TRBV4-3	TGCGCCAGCAGCCAAGTAAGCGGCGGGAGCGGCACAGATACGCAGTATTTT	CASSQVSGGSGTDTQYF
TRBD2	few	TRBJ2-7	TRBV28	TGTGCCAGCCACACCGTGGGCGGGAGCTACGAGCAGTACTTC	CASHTVGGSYEQYF
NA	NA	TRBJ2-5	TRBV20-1	TGCAGTTTTGCCGGGGTGGGAGAGGAGACCCAGTACTTC	CSFAGVGEETQYF
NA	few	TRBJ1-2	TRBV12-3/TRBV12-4	TGTGCCAGCAGTTTAGCTGGTGGGGTAGCCGGCTACACCTTC	CASSLAGGVAGYTF
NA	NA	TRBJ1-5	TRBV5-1	TGCGCCAGCAGCCCGGACAGCCTTAATCAGCCCCAGCATTTT	CASSPDSLNQPQHF
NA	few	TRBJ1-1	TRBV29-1	TGCAGCGTTGACAAGGCGGACACTGAAGCTTTCTTT	CSVDKADTEAFF